This T cell receptor (beta chain) originates from a study of blood T cell repertoires in COVID-19. Across the study: The origin of the acute and convalescent COVID-19 samples was the United States, Italy and Spain. T cells, B-cell-depleted T cells, or PBMCs supplied cDNA or gDNA.

Germline V lookup: CDR1 MGHRA, CDR2 YSYEKL. The CDR3 loop spans 19 amino acids. The junction had 18 bases not matched to a gene; V was cut back by 4 bases and J by 4 bases. This clone has a single count. In the original analysis: Amplification of reference gene primers was used by the study to estimate nucleated cell counts. Clones were sequenced by immunoSEQ multiplex PCR, and TCRdb holds only the in-frame ones, with some missing. V and J calls and clone size are given by that table; D and trimming were obtained from the DNA. The top ten hold about 7.3% of the sample, which has 20,000 to 30,000 clones, approximately 66% seen once.

The sample consisted of peripheral blood. The source of this sequence is a man aged 60-69 years with active or convalescent COVID-19. This rearrangement joins TRBV4-1 to TRBJ2-7; 11 nucleotides line up with TRBD2. The DNA for the CDR3 is TGCGCCAGCAGCCGCAATCTCTTAGCGGGAGGGTCCACCCCTTACGAGCAGTACTTC. This codes for CASSRNLLAGGSTPYEQYF.